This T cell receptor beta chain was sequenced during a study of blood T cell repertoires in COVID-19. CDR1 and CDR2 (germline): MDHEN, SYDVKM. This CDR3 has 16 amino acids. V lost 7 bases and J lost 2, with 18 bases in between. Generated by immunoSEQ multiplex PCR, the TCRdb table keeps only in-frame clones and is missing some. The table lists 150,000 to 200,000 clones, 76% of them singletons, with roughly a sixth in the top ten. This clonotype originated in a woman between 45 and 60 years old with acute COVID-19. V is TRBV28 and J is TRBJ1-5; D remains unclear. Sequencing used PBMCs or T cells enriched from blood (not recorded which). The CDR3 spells CASTLSSRVGNQPQHF. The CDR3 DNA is TGTGCCAGCACCCTGTCCTCCCGCGTCGGCAATCAGCCCCAGCATTTT. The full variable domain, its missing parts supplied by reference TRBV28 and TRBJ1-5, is DVKVTQSSRYLVKRTGEKVFLECVQDMDHENMFWYRQDPGLGLRLIYFSYDVKMKEKGDIPEGYSVSREKKERFSLILESASTNQTSMYLCASTLSSRVGNQPQHFGDGTRLSIL.